This is a list of T cell receptor beta chains from one sample in a study of T cell responses to AZD1222 COVID-19 vaccine. Here immunoSEQ multiplex PCR was the method, and the copy in TCRdb shows in-frame clones only, minus some. The sample records about 88,000 clones, around nine tenths being singletons. The sample here was peripheral blood, taken on day 0 of AZD1222 vaccination. These receptors were taken from an adult in good health. Each CDR3 is given with its conserved first and last residue. The order of the fields is J gene, V gene, CDR3 protein.

TRBJ1-2	TRBV3-1/TRBV3-2	CASSHGQGSYGYTF
TRBJ2-7	TRBV5-5	CASSFSPGQSYEQYF
TRBJ1-4	TRBV7-2	CASSLITGGEKLFF
TRBJ1-1	TRBV10-1	CASRWAENTEAFF
TRBJ1-2	TRBV12-5	CASGLGGALIYTF
TRBJ1-5	TRBV4-3	CASSQDLGQVQPQHF
TRBJ1-1	TRBV5-1	CASSLKGQGRLDTEAFF
TRBJ2-2	TRBV5-1	CASSLQGQTMGGELFF
TRBJ1-6	TRBV2	CASRMDRGTNSPLHF
TRBJ2-7	TRBV3-1/TRBV3-2	CASSQDSQGWTYEQYF
TRBJ2-2	TRBV5-1	CASSLSGTGELFF
TRBJ2-7	TRBV7-2	CASSLDHHFSYEQYF
TRBJ1-1	TRBV6-1	CASSDQQETEAFF
TRBJ1-5	TRBV27	CASSAQGFGNQPQHF
TRBJ1-2	TRBV27	CASREDSRFGDYGYTF
TRBJ1-5	TRBV19	CASSIRGKTGHDQPQHF
TRBJ1-4	TRBV6-5	CASSWDRRGEKLFF
TRBJ2-3	TRBV5-8	CASSSVRAGDTQYF
TRBJ2-7	TRBV27	CANTLSYEQYF
TRBJ2-2	TRBV19	CASSIQGHTGELFF
TRBJ1-1	TRBV5-8	CASSLRGLGTEAFF
TRBJ2-7	TRBV3-1/TRBV3-2	CASRLAGGPSYEQYF
TRBJ2-7	TRBV2	CASSEEVGTVSYEQYF
TRBJ2-1	TRBV7-2	CASGLRDSRGEQFF
TRBJ1-1	TRBV5-1	CASSLERGQTFAEAFF
TRBJ2-3	TRBV27	CASSSRFRILAGGTDTQYF
TRBJ1-2	TRBV18	CASSPNQRDYGYTF
TRBJ2-1	TRBV6-5	CASIMYGQAPQFF
TRBJ2-1	TRBV12-3/TRBV12-4	CASNNYSYNEQFF
TRBJ2-5	TRBV6-5	CASSYSGLAEQETQYF
TRBJ2-1	TRBV7-3	CASSQGTLNEQFF
TRBJ2-1	TRBV7-6	CASSLGGPIYNEQFF
TRBJ2-1	TRBV28	CASNGPGGSSYNEQFF
TRBJ1-4	TRBV30	CAWSVGGQGNEKLFF
TRBJ1-2	TRBV20-1	CSAHYSGGYTF
TRBJ2-2	TRBV5-6	CASSLYDNYNTGELFF
TRBJ1-6	TRBV27	CASSLGLAGGFFPLHF
TRBJ1-6	TRBV18	CASSPHVNSPLHF
TRBJ2-1	TRBV6-1	CASSEYPGSIEFF
TRBJ1-2	TRBV7-8	CASSPGTGGFEGYTF
TRBJ2-5	TRBV7-7	CASSLGTLQETQYF
TRBJ1-2	TRBV5-6	CASSYTGQGTYGYTF
TRBJ1-6	TRBV5-1	CASSSSYNSPLHF
TRBJ2-7	TRBV5-1	CASSLELAEGSQYF
TRBJ2-2	TRBV2	CASRSPGLADTGELFF
TRBJ1-1	TRBV2	CASSTGQGNTEAFF
TRBJ2-3	TRBV3-1/TRBV3-2	CASSLTRDFTDTQYF